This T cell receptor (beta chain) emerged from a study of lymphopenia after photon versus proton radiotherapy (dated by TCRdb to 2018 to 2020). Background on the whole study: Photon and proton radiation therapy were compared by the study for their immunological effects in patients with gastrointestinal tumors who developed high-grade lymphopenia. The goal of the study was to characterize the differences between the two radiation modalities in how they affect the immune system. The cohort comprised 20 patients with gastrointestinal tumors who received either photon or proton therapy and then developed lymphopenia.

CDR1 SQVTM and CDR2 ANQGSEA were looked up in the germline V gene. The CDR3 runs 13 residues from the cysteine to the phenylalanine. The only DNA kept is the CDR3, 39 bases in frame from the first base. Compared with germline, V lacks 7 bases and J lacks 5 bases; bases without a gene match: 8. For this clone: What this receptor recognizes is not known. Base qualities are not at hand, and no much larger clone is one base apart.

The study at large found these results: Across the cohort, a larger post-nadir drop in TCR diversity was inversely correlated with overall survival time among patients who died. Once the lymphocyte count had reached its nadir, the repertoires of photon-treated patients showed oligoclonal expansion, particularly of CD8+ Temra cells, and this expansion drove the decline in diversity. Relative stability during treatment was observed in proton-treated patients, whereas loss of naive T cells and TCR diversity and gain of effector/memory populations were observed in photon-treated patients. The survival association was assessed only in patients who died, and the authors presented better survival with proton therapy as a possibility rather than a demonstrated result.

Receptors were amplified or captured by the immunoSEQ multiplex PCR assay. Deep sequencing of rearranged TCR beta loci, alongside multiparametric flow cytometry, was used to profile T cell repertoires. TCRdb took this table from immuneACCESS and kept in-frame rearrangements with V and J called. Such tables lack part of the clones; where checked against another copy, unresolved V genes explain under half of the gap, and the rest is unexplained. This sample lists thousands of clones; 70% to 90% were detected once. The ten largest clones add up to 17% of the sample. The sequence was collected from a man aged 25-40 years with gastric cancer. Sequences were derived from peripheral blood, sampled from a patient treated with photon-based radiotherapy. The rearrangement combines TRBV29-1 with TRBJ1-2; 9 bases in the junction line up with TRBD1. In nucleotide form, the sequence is TGCAGCGCAAGCACAGGGGGCGAATATGGCTACACCTTC. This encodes CSASTGGEYGYTF.